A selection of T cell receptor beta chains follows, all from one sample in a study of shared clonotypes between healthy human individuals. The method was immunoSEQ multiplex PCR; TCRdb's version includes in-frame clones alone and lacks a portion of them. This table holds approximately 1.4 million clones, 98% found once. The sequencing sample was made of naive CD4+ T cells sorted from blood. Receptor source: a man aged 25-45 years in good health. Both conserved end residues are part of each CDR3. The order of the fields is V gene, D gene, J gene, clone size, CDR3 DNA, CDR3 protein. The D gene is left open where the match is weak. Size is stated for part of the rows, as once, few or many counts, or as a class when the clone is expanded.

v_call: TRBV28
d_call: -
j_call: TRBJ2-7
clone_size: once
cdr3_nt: TGTGCCAGCAGTTTACTATTCGGGACGGTCAGCGAGCAGTACTTC
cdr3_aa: CASSLLFGTVSEQYF

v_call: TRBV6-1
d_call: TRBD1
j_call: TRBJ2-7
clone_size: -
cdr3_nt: TGTGCCAGCAGTGCGCCGGGACAGGGAATGTACGAGCAGTACTTC
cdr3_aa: CASSAPGQGMYEQYF

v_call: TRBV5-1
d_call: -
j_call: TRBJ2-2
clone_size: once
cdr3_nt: TGCGCCAGCAGCTTGGTCAGTAACACCGGGGAGCTGTTTTTT
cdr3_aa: CASSLVSNTGELFF

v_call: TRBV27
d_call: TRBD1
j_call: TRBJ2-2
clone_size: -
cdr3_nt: TGTGCCAGCAGTTTACGAACCCCAGGGGGCGTCGGGGAGCTGTTTTTT
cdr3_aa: CASSLRTPGGVGELFF

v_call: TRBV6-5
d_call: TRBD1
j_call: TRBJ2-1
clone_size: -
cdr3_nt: TGTGCCAGCAGCGAGGGGGCCTCCTACAATGAGCAGTTCTTC
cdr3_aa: CASSEGASYNEQFF

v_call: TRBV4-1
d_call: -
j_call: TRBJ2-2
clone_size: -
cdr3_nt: TGCGCCAGCAGCCAAGCAGGTACCGGGGAGCTGTTTTTT
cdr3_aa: CASSQAGTGELFF

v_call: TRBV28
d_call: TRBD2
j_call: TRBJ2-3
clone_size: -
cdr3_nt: TGTGCCAGCAGGACTAGCGGGAGGGCCCGAGCAGATACGCAGTATTTT
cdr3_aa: CASRTSGRARADTQYF

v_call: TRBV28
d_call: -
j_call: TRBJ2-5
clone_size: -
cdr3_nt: TGTGCCAGCAGTGAGGGAAGATCGGAGACCCAGTACTTC
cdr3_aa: CASSEGRSETQYF

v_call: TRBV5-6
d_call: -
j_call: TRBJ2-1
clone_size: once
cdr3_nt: TGTGCCAGCAGCTCGCGACTTGAGGAGCAGTTCTTC
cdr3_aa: CASSSRLEEQFF

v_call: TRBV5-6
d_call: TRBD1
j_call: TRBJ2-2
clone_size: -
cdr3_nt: TGTGCCAGCAGCTTGCTCCAACACAGGGGTACCGGGGAGCTGTTTTTT
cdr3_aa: CASSLLQHRGTGELFF